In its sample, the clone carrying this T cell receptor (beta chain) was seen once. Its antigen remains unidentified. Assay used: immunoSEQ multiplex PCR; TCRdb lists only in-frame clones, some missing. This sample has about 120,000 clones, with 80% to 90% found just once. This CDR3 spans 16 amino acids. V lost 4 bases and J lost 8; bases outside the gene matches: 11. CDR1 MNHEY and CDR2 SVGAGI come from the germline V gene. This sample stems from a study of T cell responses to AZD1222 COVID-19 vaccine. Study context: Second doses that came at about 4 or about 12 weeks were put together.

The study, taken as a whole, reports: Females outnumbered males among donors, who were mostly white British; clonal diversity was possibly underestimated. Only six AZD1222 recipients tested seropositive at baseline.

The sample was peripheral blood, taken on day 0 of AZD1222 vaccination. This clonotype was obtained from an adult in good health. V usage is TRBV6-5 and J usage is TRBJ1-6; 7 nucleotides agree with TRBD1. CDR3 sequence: CASSWGLTGTDSPLHF. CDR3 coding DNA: TGTGCCAGCAGTTGGGGATTGACAGGGACGGATTCACCCCTCCACTTT.